The 27 T cell receptor beta chains presented below share a single source sample, sequenced in a study of blood T cell repertoires in COVID-19. The method was immunoSEQ multiplex PCR; TCRdb's version includes in-frame clones alone and lacks a portion of them. The table records some 300,000 clones, under 90% of them present only once. Sequenced sample: PBMCs or T cells enriched from blood (not recorded which). The receptors were sampled from a woman in her twenties or thirties who had recovered from COVID-19.

The chain recombines TRBV19 with TRBJ1-5, with D maybe TRBD1 (6 bases). The CDR3 is made up of 14 amino acids. The germline V gene encodes CDR1 LNHDA and CDR2 SQIVND (reference sequence). Trimming left V 4 bases short and J 2 bases short, with 9 bases between. The CDR3 loop is CASSNAGGNQPQHF. The CDR3 DNA reads as TGTGCCAGTAGTAACGCAGGGGGCAATCAGCCCCAGCATTTT.

V and J are TRBV5-4 and TRBJ1-1; 10 bases line up with TRBD1. V gave up 5 bases and J gave up 6 bases; unmatched junction bases: 4. Germline CDR1 SGHNT, CDR2 YYREEE (reference sequence). The CDR3 length is 13 residues. CDR3: CASRRQGAAEAFF. The CDR3 nucleotides read TGTGCCAGCAGGAGACAGGGGGCGGCTGAAGCTTTCTTT.

The chain couples TRBV6-4 to TRBJ2-2; 8 nucleotides align to TRBD1. The germline V gene has CDR1 MRHNA and CDR2 SNTAGT. With 8 bases clipped from V and 3 bases from J, the junction kept 17 bases outside the gene matches. The CDR3 totals 18 residues. The DNA of the CDR3 is TGTGCCAGCTCTGGACAGGGTTATGCCGGATTGCACACCGGGGAGCTGTTTTTT. As protein: CASSGQGYAGLHTGELFF.

The V gene is TRBV15, the J gene TRBJ1-2; maybe TRBD1 (5 bases). The length of the CDR3 is 13 residues. Germline V CDR1 and CDR2: LNHNV, YYDKDF (reference sequence). V was pared by 0 bases and J by 7 bases, with 9 bases between. CDR3 amino acids: CATSREQVGGYTF. DNA of the CDR3: TGTGCCACCAGCAGAGAACAGGTGGGTGGCTACACCTTC. The full variable domain, with the rest looked up from reference TRBV15 and TRBJ1-2, is DAMVIQNPRYQVTQFGKPVTLSCSQTLNHNVMYWYQQKSSQAPKLLFHYYDKDFNNEADTPDNFQSRRPNTSFCFLDIRSPGLGDTAMYLCATSREQVGGYTFGSGTRLTVV.

The J gene is TRBJ2-1, the V gene TRBV5-4, with TRBD2 identical over 11 bases. Germline V CDR1 and CDR2: SGHNT, YYREEE (reference sequence). The V and J ends lost 0 bases and 14 bases, in that order; junction bases with no gene match: 10. This CDR3 is built from 15 residues. In nucleotides, the CDR3 is TGTGCCAGCAGCTTGGATCTAGCGGGAGGCCAGAGGAAGTTCTTC. This sequence encodes CASSLDLAGGQRKFF.

The gene calls are TRBV10-3 and TRBJ2-3; D remains ambiguous. V was trimmed by 3 bases and J by 0 bases, leaving 10 bases between them. Germline CDR1 and CDR2: ENHRY and SYGVKD. This CDR3 has 15 residues. The CDR3 loop reads CAISDSFLSTDTQYF. CDR3 DNA: TGTGCCATCAGTGATTCTTTTCTTAGCACAGATACGCAGTATTTT.

This chain uses TRBV5-1 with TRBJ2-1; TRBD2 matches at 12 bases. V was clipped by 3 bases and J by 3 bases; unmatched bases: 7. Per germline, CDR1 SGHRS and CDR2 YFSETQ. The CDR3 consists of 17 residues. DNA for the CDR3: TGCGCCAGCAGCTCGGATGAACTAGCGGGAGGCTACAATGAGCAGTTCTTC. Encoded protein: CASSSDELAGGYNEQFF.

This chain joins TRBV19 and TRBJ2-5; tentatively, D is TRBD1 (5 bases). CDR1 is LNHDA and CDR2 is SQIVND in the germline V gene (reference sequence). Trimming pared 1 base from V and 3 bases from J, leaving 9 bases between. There are 14 residues in the CDR3. The CDR3 DNA follows: TGTGCCAGTAGTATAGTTGCCAGGGAAGAGACCCAGTACTTC. As protein: CASSIVAREETQYF.

This chain uses TRBV10-3 with TRBJ2-1, with 7 bases fitting TRBD1. The V and J ends lost 3 bases and 7 bases, in that order; junction bases with no gene match: 6. The CDR3 runs to 14 residues. Germline CDR1 and CDR2: ENHRY and SYGVKD. CDR3 protein: CAISDKQGNNEQFF. The CDR3 nucleotides read TGTGCCATCAGTGACAAACAGGGGAATAATGAGCAGTTCTTC.

The gene calls are TRBV5-4 and TRBJ2-3; D ambiguous. Germline CDR1 reads SGHNT; CDR2 reads YYREEE (reference sequence). CDR3 size: 15 residues. V lost 1 base and J lost 1, with 10 bases in between. This CDR3 is CASSLNWARTDTQYF. In DNA, the CDR3 is TGTGCCAGCAGCTTGAATTGGGCTCGCACAGATACGCAGTATTTT.

The CDR3 DNA sequence: TGTGCCAGCAGTAAAGGGGCAGGGGCGTTTGAAAAACTGTTTTTT. It yields the protein CASSKGAGAFEKLFF. This sequence joins TRBV27 and TRBJ1-4; D might be TRBD1 (6 bases). Germline CDR1 MNHEY, CDR2 SMNVEV (reference sequence). The CDR3 runs 15 residues. With 5 bases removed from V and 7 bases from J, the gap between germline ends came to 17 bases.

The chain combines TRBV4-1 with TRBJ2-3; D not certain. Germline V gene data show CDR1 as MGHRA and CDR2 as YSYEKL. This CDR3 is 17 amino acids long. Trimming shortened V by 3 bases and J by 0 bases, and 16 bases separated the two germline ends. CDR3 amino acids: CASSHPEARPSTDTQYF. The CDR3 DNA reads as TGCGCCAGCAGCCATCCCGAAGCGAGACCGAGCACAGATACGCAGTATTTT.

The gene calls are TRBV9 and TRBJ1-1, with D uncertain. The length of the CDR3 is 13 residues. In germline, CDR1 is SGDLS, CDR2 YYNGEE. The ends were cut back, 3 bases at V and 3 bases at J, with 9 bases in the middle. The CDR3 DNA sequence: TGTGCCAGCAGCGATCGGAGGGACACTGAAGCTTTCTTT. Translation gives CASSDRRDTEAFF.

This chain joins TRBV4-1 and TRBJ2-5; D unclear. Germline loops: CDR1 MGHRA, CDR2 YSYEKL. Deletions cut 2 bases from V and 0 bases from J, with 10 bases between. The CDR3 sequence is 15 residues long. The DNA of the CDR3 is TGCGCCAGCAGCCAAAAAACCACAAACCAAGAGACCCAGTACTTC. It yields the protein CASSQKTTNQETQYF.

The chain recombines TRBV18 with TRBJ2-7; TRBD1 aligns across 10 bases. V trimming: 4 bases; J trimming: 5 bases; junction bases outside the gene matches: 11. Germline CDR1 is KGHSH and CDR2 is LQKENI. The CDR3 extends over 16 amino acids. The chain's CDR3 is CASSRDSTGGLDEQYF. The CDR3 nucleotides read TGTGCCAGCTCACGAGATTCGACAGGGGGCTTGGACGAGCAGTACTTC.

J is TRBJ2-7 and V is TRBV16; 10 bases map to TRBD1. Losses at the gene ends were 2 bases for V and 3 bases for J; bases not matched to a gene: 4. This CDR3 region has 15 residues. CDR1 is KGHSY and CDR2 is FQNENV in the germline V gene. The CDR3 nucleotides are TGTGCCAGCAGCCAAATCGGGACAGGGGTCTACGAGCAGTACTTC. Its translation: CASSQIGTGVYEQYF.

V and J are TRBV14 and TRBJ1-3; D ambiguous. The CDR3 covers 16 residues. The germline V and J ends were trimmed by 0 bases and 2 bases, with 11 bases remaining between them. The germline CDR1 and CDR2 sequences are SGHDN and FVKESK. The CDR3 loop is CASSQESREPGNTIYF. The CDR3 DNA reads as TGTGCCAGCAGCCAAGAGTCCCGGGAACCTGGAAACACCATATATTTT.

This clone was seen once. The genes are TRBV24-1 and TRBJ1-5; 9 nucleotides line up with TRBD1. This CDR3 spans 15 amino acids. Germline CDR1 reads KGHDR; CDR2 reads SFDVKD. V gave up 3 bases and J gave up 6 bases; unmatched junction bases: 5. CDR3 sequence: CATSDVGTGIQPQHF. DNA for the CDR3: TGTGCCACCAGTGATGTTGGGACAGGGATTCAGCCCCAGCATTTT.

This sequence joins TRBV7-9 and TRBJ2-7; 9 nucleotides line up with TRBD1. The CDR3 contains 11 residues. V trimming: 7 bases; J trimming: 11 bases; junction bases outside the gene matches: 6. CDR1 and CDR2 (germline): SEHNR, FQNEAQ (reference sequence). The CDR3 is CASTSRDREYF. In nucleotides, the CDR3 is TGTGCCAGCACATCACGGGACAGGGAGTACTTC.

This chain uses TRBV6-2 or TRBV6-3 with TRBJ2-2; D gene uncertain. Trimming shortened V by 5 bases and J by 6 bases, and 16 bases separated the two germline ends. The CDR3 extends over 15 amino acids. The germline gives CDR1 MNHEY, CDR2 SVGEGT. The CDR3 loop reads CASSHRSTVPGELFF. CDR3 sequence (DNA): TGTGCCAGCAGTCACCGTAGTACGGTCCCCGGGGAGCTGTTTTTT.

This chain uses TRBV19 with TRBJ1-1, with D possibly matching TRBD1 (6 bases). The CDR3 contains 13 residues. Trimming cost V 5 bases and J 5 bases, with 12 bases left between them. Germline V gene sequence: CDR1 LNHDA, CDR2 SQIVND (reference sequence). This chain's CDR3 is CASSLTGSTEAFF. The CDR3 nucleotides read TGTGCCAGTAGTCTCACAGGGAGTACTGAAGCTTTCTTT. Full variable domain (remainder filled in from reference TRBV19 and TRBJ1-1): DGGITQSPKYLFRKEGQNVTLSCEQNLNHDAMYWYRQDPGQGLRLIYYSQIVNDFQKGDIAEGYSVSREKKESFPLTVTSAQKNPTAFYLCASSLTGSTEAFFGQGTRLTVV.

CDR3 loop: CASSQFGLAGGPDTQYF. DNA of the CDR3: TGTGCCAGCAGCCAATTCGGACTAGCGGGAGGGCCAGATACGCAGTATTTT. The chain uses TRBV4-2 and TRBJ2-3; TRBD2 aligns across 15 bases. Germline lookup yields CDR1 LGHNA and CDR2 YNFKEQ. CDR3 size: 17 residues. Losses at the gene ends were 2 bases for V and 4 bases for J; bases not matched to a gene: 4.

The V call is TRBV28, the J call TRBJ2-5, with 8 bases aligning to TRBD1. The germline gives CDR1 MDHEN, CDR2 SYDVKM. The CDR3 extends over 17 amino acids. After removal of 3 bases from V and 2 bases from J, the junction contained 11 bases not matched to a gene. CDR3: CASSLAGMDRAQETQYF. The DNA of the CDR3 is TGTGCCAGCAGTTTGGCCGGAATGGACAGGGCGCAAGAGACCCAGTACTTC.

The chain couples TRBV6-5 to TRBJ2-7; 8 positions match TRBD2. The CDR3 runs 13 residues. CDR1 and CDR2 (germline): MNHEY, SVGAGI. The ends lost 6 bases at V and 2 bases at J; junction bases unmatched: 3. Here the CDR3 DNA reads TGTGCCAGCAGCTTAGCGGGACCCTACGAGCAGTACTTC. Translated: CASSLAGPYEQYF.

The chain is built from TRBV5-1 and TRBJ1-1, with TRBD1 matching over 7 bases. The CDR3 consists of 13 residues. Germline CDR1 SGHRS, CDR2 YFSETQ. Losses at the gene ends were 0 bases for V and 8 bases for J; bases not matched to a gene: 4. CDR3 region: CASSLGQGLEAFF. The CDR3 DNA sequence: TGCGCCAGCAGCTTGGGACAGGGTTTGGAAGCTTTCTTT. Using reference TRBV5-1 and TRBJ1-1 for the parts outside the CDR3, the full variable domain is KAGVTQTPRYLIKTRGQQVTLSCSPISGHRSVSWYQQTPGQGLQFLFEYFSETQRNKGNFPGRFSGRQFSNSRSEMNVSTLELGDSALYLCASSLGQGLEAFFGQGTRLTVV.

The J gene is TRBJ2-7, the V gene TRBV12-3 or TRBV12-4; a possible D gene is TRBD1 (6 bases). The CDR3 has 13 residues. Trimming cost V 2 bases and J 4 bases, with 9 bases left between them. DNA for the CDR3: TGTGCCAGCAGTTTACGGCAGGGGTACGAGCAGTACTTC. Protein: CASSLRQGYEQYF.

V usage is TRBV11-2 and J usage is TRBJ1-2; 9 bases align to TRBD1. CDR1 and CDR2 from the germline V gene are SGHAT and FQNNGV. Trimming removed 5 bases from V and 0 bases from J; junction bases left unmatched: 4. The CDR3 totals 15 residues. CDR3 sequence: CASSPHRGPNYGYTF. The CDR3 DNA is TGTGCCAGCAGCCCCCACAGGGGGCCTAACTATGGCTACACCTTC.